Described below is a single T cell receptor (beta chain) sequence and its context. Sequencing was performed with immunoSEQ multiplex PCR; in TCRdb, only in-frame clones are kept and a portion is missing. The table has 130,000 or so clones, around three quarters seen once; the top ten hold around 13%. V was clipped by 1 base and J by 6 bases, with 11 bases between them. The germline CDR1 and CDR2 sequences are SGDLS and YYNGEE. The CDR3 is 14 residues long. These data originate in a study of cytotoxic CD8 clonotypes in ibrutinib-treated CLL. Study background: Responses: roughly 25 partial, 2 complete; after median around 68 months, roughly 14 stayed remitted, roughly 12 progressed.

This TCR came from a human donor with chronic lymphocytic leukemia. V is TRBV9 and J is TRBJ2-1; a possible D gene is TRBD2 (6 bases). Sample: PBMCs, taken after 12 months of ibrutinib treatment. CDR3 DNA sequence: TGTGCCAGCAGCGTACTCGGGAGTGGCAATGAGCAGTTCTTC. Its translation: CASSVLGSGNEQFF.